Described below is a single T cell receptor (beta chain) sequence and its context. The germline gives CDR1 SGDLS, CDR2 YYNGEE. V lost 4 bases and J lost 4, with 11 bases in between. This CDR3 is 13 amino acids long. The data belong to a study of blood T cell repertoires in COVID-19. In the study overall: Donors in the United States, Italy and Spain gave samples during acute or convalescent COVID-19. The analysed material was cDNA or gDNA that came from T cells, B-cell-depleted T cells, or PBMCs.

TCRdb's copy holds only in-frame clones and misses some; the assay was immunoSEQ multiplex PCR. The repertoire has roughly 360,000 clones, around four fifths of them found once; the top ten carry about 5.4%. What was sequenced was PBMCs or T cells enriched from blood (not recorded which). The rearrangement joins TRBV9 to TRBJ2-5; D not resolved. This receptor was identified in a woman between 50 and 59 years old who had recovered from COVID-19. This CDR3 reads CASSNVRSETQYF. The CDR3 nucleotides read TGTGCCAGCAGCAATGTCCGTTCAGAGACCCAGTACTTC.